These 20 T cell receptor beta chains were all obtained from the same sample, sequenced in a study of memory CD4+ T cells and cytomegalovirus serostatus. Sequencing was performed with immunoSEQ multiplex PCR; in TCRdb, only in-frame clones are kept and a portion is missing. Found here are roughly 50,000 clones, around 82% of them singletons; the top ten hold about 0.48%. The sort gate was single viable CD3+CD4+CD8-CD45RO+ cells for memory CD4+ T cells. Material for sequencing was memory CD4+ T cells from blood. The receptors were gathered from an adult in good health and CMV-seronegative. Some clones in this sample may be carry-over from other donors' samples.

The V and J genes are TRBV5-4 and TRBJ1-2, with D unclear. The CDR3 runs 14 residues. The germline gives CDR1 SGHNT, CDR2 YYREEE (reference sequence). V was pared by 5 bases and J by 6 bases, with 17 bases between. CDR3 bases: TGTGCCAGCAGGGTCGATTCAATTACCCATGGCTACACCTTC. This translates into CASRVDSITHGYTF.

CDR3 protein: CASSLGQGRAFF. The CDR3 DNA reads TGTGCCAGCAGCTTAGGTCAGGGGAGAGCTTTCTTT. The chain joins TRBV7-9 to TRBJ1-1, with D perhaps matching TRBD1 (6 bases). With 1 base removed from V and 10 bases from J, the gap between germline ends came to 10 bases. The germline CDR1 and CDR2 sequences are SEHNR and FQNEAQ (reference sequence). The CDR3 is made up of 12 amino acids.

The chain carries TRBV5-6 and TRBJ2-5, with 7 bases fitting TRBD1. This CDR3 is built from 13 residues. Germline CDR1 SGHDT, CDR2 YYEEEE. The ends lost 4 bases at V and 3 bases at J; junction bases unmatched: 3. DNA for the CDR3: TGTGCCAGCAGCCTCGACAGGGAAGAGACCCAGTACTTC. Encoded protein: CASSLDREETQYF.

The chain has TRBV19 and TRBJ1-2; no firm D call. Germline-derived CDR1 and CDR2 are LNHDA and SQIVND (reference sequence). This CDR3 has 14 residues. V was shortened by 0 bases and J by 0 bases, with 5 bases between the two germline ends. In nucleotides, the CDR3 is TGTGCCAGTAGTATAGATTGGGCTAACTATGGCTACACCTTC. Translating gives CASSIDWANYGYTF.

The J gene is TRBJ1-6, the V gene TRBV28, with D perhaps matching TRBD1 (5 bases). Germline V gene data show CDR1 as MDHEN and CDR2 as SYDVKM. The V and J ends lost 3 bases and 9 bases respectively, with 9 bases between them. The CDR3 has 13 amino acids. The DNA of the CDR3 is TGTGCCAGCAGTTTTGGGGGGATTTCACCCCTCCACTTT. Encoded protein: CASSFGGISPLHF.

The chain employs TRBV9 and TRBJ2-7; D gene uncertain. The CDR3 length is 12 residues. V was trimmed by 0 bases and J by 7 bases, leaving 8 bases between them. CDR1 and CDR2 (germline): SGDLS, YYNGEE. CDR3 sequence: CASSVALGEQYF. In DNA form, the CDR3 reads TGTGCCAGCAGCGTAGCTTTGGGAGAGCAGTACTTC. The complete variable domain, with remaining parts taken from reference TRBV9 and TRBJ2-7, reads DSGVTQTPKHLITATGQRVTLRCSPRSGDLSVYWYQQSLDQGLQFLIQYYNGEERAKGNILERFSAQQFPDLHSELNLSSLELGDSALYFCASSVALGEQYFGPGTRLTVT.

This chain connects TRBV6-6 to TRBJ2-1; TRBD2 might be the D (5 bases). V was shortened by 9 bases and J by 9 bases, with 15 bases between the two germline ends. The CDR3 spans 12 residues. Germline CDR1 and CDR2: MNHNY and SVGAGI (reference sequence). The CDR3 bases are TGTGCCAGAGTGGAGGTCCCCCGTGAGCAGTTCTTC. Amino acids: CARVEVPREQFF.

The chain carries TRBV11-2 and TRBJ2-7; D might be TRBD1 or TRBD2, each matching 5 bases. Per the germline V gene, CDR1 is SGHAT and CDR2 is FQNNGV. This CDR3 is built from 12 residues. Trimming stripped 4 bases from V and 5 bases from J, with 9 bases between. The chain's CDR3 is CASSWDAHEQYF. The CDR3 DNA sequence: TGTGCCAGCAGCTGGGACGCTCACGAGCAGTACTTC. The whole variable domain, filled in from reference TRBV11-2 and TRBJ2-7, reads EAGVAQSPRYKIIEKRQSVAFWCNPISGHATLYWYQQILGQGPKLLIQFQNNGVVDDSQLPKDRFSAERLKGVDSTLKIQPAKLEDSAVYLCASSWDAHEQYFGPGTRLTVT.

This chain connects TRBV19 to TRBJ1-2, with TRBD1 identical over 9 bases. The junction had 7 bases not matched to a gene; V was cut back by 6 bases and J by 8 bases. Germline-derived CDR1 and CDR2 are LNHDA and SQIVND (reference sequence). CDR3 length: 13 amino acids. CDR3 nucleotides: TGTGCCAGTAGCCGCCGGGACAGGGACGGCTACACCTTC. Encoded protein: CASSRRDRDGYTF.

This chain uses TRBV5-6 with TRBJ2-5; 9 nucleotides align to TRBD1. CDR3 size: 14 residues. J was trimmed by 5 bases and V by 4 bases; bases with no gene match: 6. Germline V gives CDR1 SGHDT, CDR2 YYEEEE. Here the CDR3 reads CASSLQGAWETQYF. The CDR3 DNA follows: TGTGCCAGCAGCCTACAGGGGGCCTGGGAGACCCAGTACTTC.

The rearrangement uses TRBV4-1 and TRBJ2-2; D is perhaps TRBD1 (6 bases). Trimming left V 3 bases short and J 4 bases short, with 12 bases between. The CDR3 is 15 amino acids. From germline, CDR1 is MGHRA and CDR2 YSYEKL. CDR3 in amino acids: CASSHDRSGTGELFF. DNA for the CDR3: TGCGCCAGCAGCCACGACAGGTCGGGCACCGGGGAGCTGTTTTTT.

V usage is TRBV6-5 and J usage is TRBJ1-5; D gene uncertain. The germline CDR1 and CDR2 sequences are MNHEY and SVGAGI. The length of the CDR3 is 14 residues. Trimming took off 6 bases at V and 5 bases at J, with 14 bases between the two ends. The CDR3 reads CASRGRAGHQPQHF. The CDR3 bases are TGTGCCAGCAGGGGGAGGGCGGGCCATCAGCCCCAGCATTTT.

The chain carries TRBV19 and TRBJ1-2; D gene unclear. This CDR3 has 14 amino acids. Deletions cut 6 bases from V and 2 bases from J, with 13 bases between. Germline loops: CDR1 LNHDA, CDR2 SQIVND (reference sequence). DNA for the CDR3: TGTGCCAGTAGCGACGGCCGGCAGAACTATGGCTACACCTTC. Its translation: CASSDGRQNYGYTF.

The gene calls are TRBV30 and TRBJ1-3; D not resolved. V lost 2 bases and J 0 bases, leaving 5 bases between the germline ends. CDR3 length: 13 residues. From germline, CDR1 is GTSNPN and CDR2 SVGIG (reference sequence). Here the CDR3 DNA reads TGTGCCTGGAGTTCAGGCTCTGGAAACACCATATATTTT. Translating gives CAWSSGSGNTIYF.

The chain employs TRBV7-6 and TRBJ1-3; tentatively, D is TRBD1 (5 bases). CDR1 and CDR2 (germline): SGHVS, FNYEAQ. V lost 1 base and J 0 bases, leaving 13 bases between the germline ends. CDR3 size: 17 residues. CDR3 sequence: CASSLGQGRSSGNTIYF. The CDR3 nucleotides read TGTGCCAGCAGCTTAGGTCAGGGCCGAAGCTCTGGAAACACCATATATTTT.

This clone is a singleton in its sample. This sequence joins TRBV28 and TRBJ1-3; D remains ambiguous. CDR1 is MDHEN, CDR2 SYDVKM, per germline. This CDR3 is 15 amino acids long. Trimming removed 2 bases from V and 7 bases from J, with 15 bases in between. The chain's CDR3 is CASSLQLVFGNTIYF. The CDR3 bases are TGTGCCAGCAGTTTACAACTAGTTTTCGGGAACACCATATATTTT.

The gene calls are TRBV10-3 and TRBJ2-5; 11 bases map to TRBD1. Trimming cost V 3 bases and J 4 bases; bases outside gene matches: 1. The CDR3 consists of 14 residues. The germline gives CDR1 ENHRY, CDR2 SYGVKD. The CDR3 reads CAISDGTGGETQYF. The CDR3 region has the DNA TGTGCCATCAGTGACGGGACAGGGGGAGAGACCCAGTACTTC.

This chain links TRBV7-9 with TRBJ2-5, with D possibly TRBD1 on 6 matching bases. Germline CDR1 reads SEHNR; CDR2 reads FQNEAQ (reference sequence). V was cut by 1 base and J by 4 bases, with 10 bases left in between. This CDR3 region has 14 residues. The CDR3 DNA reads TGTGCCAGCAGCTTAGGGGCAGGGGTAGAGACCCAGTACTTC. Translated: CASSLGAGVETQYF.

This rearrangement joins TRBV5-1 to TRBJ2-7; TRBD2 matches 8 bases. Germline loops: CDR1 SGHRS, CDR2 YFSETQ. The CDR3 has 13 amino acids. The junction had 4 bases not matched to a gene; V was cut back by 5 bases and J by 3 bases. The chain's CDR3 is CASRSTSGYEQYF. CDR3 nucleotides: TGCGCCAGCAGGTCCACTAGCGGCTACGAGCAGTACTTC.

This clone appeared a single time. The J gene is TRBJ1-1, the V gene TRBV9, with 7 bases lining up with TRBD1. CDR3 length equals 16 residues. CDR1 and CDR2 (germline): SGDLS, YYNGEE. With 3 bases clipped from V and 0 bases from J, the junction kept 8 bases outside the gene matches. The CDR3 loop is CASSAHDRVMNTEAFF. The CDR3 coding sequence is TGTGCCAGCAGCGCACACGACAGGGTTATGAACACTGAAGCTTTCTTT.